The source of this T cell receptor beta chain is a study of T cells in Graves' hyperthyroidism and ophthalmopathy. Points from the study as a whole: For ophthalmopathy, model prediction preceded onset by a median 6.5 months.

Amplification targeted TCR beta CDR3 regions from RNA transcripts. With the HTBI primer set, the TCR CDR3 went through a first round of RT-PCR. Using its own MiXCR run on the multiplex PCR reads, TCRdb lists one record per CDR3 protein. The table includes roughly 500,000 distinct CDR3 sequences, over 35% detected once. The ends lost 2 bases at V and 5 bases at J; junction bases unmatched: 5. CDR1 is SGHTA and CDR2 is FQGTGA in the germline V gene. The CDR3 runs 15 residues. In this sample, this clonotype turned up many times. The antigen is not known. Those patients with uncontrolled infection, other autoimmune disease, pregnancy or lactation were excluded. Clinical symptoms, serum thyroxine and TRAb, thyroid ultrasound and orbital computed tomography together formed the diagnostic basis.

The chain has TRBV7-3 and TRBJ1-1, with TRBD1 identical over 10 bases. The sequence was obtained from an adult woman with Graves' disease, either hyperthyroidism or ophthalmopathy (not recorded which). Sequenced input: peripheral blood or thyroid tissue (not recorded which). CDR3 sequence (DNA): TGTGCCAGCAGCTTAGTGGGGACAGGGGATACTGAAGCTTTCTTT. This gives the protein CASSLVGTGDTEAFF. The whole variable domain, filled in from reference TRBV7-3 and TRBJ1-1, reads GAGVSQTPSNKVTEKGKYVELRCDPISGHTALYWYRQSLGQGPEFLIYFQGTGAADDSGLPNDRFFAVRPEGSVSTLKIQRTERGDSAVYLCASSLVGTGDTEAFFGQGTRLTVV.